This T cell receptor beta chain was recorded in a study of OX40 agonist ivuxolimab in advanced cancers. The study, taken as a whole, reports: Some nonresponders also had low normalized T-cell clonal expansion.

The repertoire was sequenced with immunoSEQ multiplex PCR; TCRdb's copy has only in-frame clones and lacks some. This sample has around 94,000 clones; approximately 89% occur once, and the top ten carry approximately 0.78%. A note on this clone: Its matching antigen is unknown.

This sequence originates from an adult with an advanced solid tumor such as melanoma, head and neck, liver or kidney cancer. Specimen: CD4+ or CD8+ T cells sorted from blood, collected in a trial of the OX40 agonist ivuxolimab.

CDR3 amino acids: CASSSGVTGLSYEQYF. Written as DNA, the CDR3 is TGTGCCAGCAGCTCCGGCGTAACCGGGCTCTCCTACGAGCAGTACTTC. The chain links TRBV7-9 to TRBJ2-7; no definite D call. Germline CDR1 and CDR2: SEHNR and FQNEAQ (reference sequence). V lost 4 bases and J 0 bases, leaving 16 bases between the germline ends. CDR3 size: 16 residues.